A single sample is the source of the 25 T cell receptor beta chains below, sequenced in a study of T cell responses to AZD1222 COVID-19 vaccine. Method: immunoSEQ multiplex PCR; TCRdb's copy keeps in-frame clones and lacks some. Of 95,000 to 100,000 clones listed, about nine tenths are singletons. The source was peripheral blood, collected 28 days after the second AZD1222 dose. The receptor source for this set is an adult who received the AZD1222 COVID-19 vaccine.

The chain employs TRBV5-1 and TRBJ1-4; D not certain. The CDR3 is 14 residues long. Germline V gives CDR1 SGHRS, CDR2 YFSETQ. Trimming left V 1 base short and J 5 bases short, with 9 bases between. CDR3 DNA sequence: TGCGCCAGCAGCTTGCTCGGAGAGAATGAAAAACTGTTTTTT. Encoded protein: CASSLLGENEKLFF.

The rearrangement uses TRBV28 and TRBJ2-1, with D unclear. The CDR3 is made up of 16 amino acids. The germline gives CDR1 MDHEN, CDR2 SYDVKM. V lost 6 bases and J 0 bases, leaving 15 bases between the germline ends. The CDR3 DNA reads TGTGCCAGCAGCCTGGCAGCTTCTAGCTCCTACAATGAGCAGTTCTTC. Residues: CASSLAASSSYNEQFF.

The rearrangement joins TRBV27 to TRBJ1-1; 7 nucleotides align to TRBD1. The CDR3 contains 20 residues. The J segment lost 1 base and the V segment lost 0 bases, leaving 17 bases of the junction unmatched. Per germline, CDR1 MNHEY and CDR2 SMNVEV (reference sequence). CDR3 amino acids: CASSLSIWSRGARWNTEAFF. Written as DNA, the CDR3 is TGTGCCAGCAGTTTATCGATCTGGTCCAGGGGGGCACGATGGAACACTGAAGCTTTCTTT.

This chain connects TRBV5-1 to TRBJ1-4; 7 nucleotides align to TRBD1. CDR1 and CDR2 (germline): SGHRS, YFSETQ. The CDR3 sequence is 15 residues long. Losses at the gene ends were 4 bases for V and 2 bases for J; bases not matched to a gene: 5. As DNA, the CDR3 is TGCGCCAGCAGCCTCACAGGGGCCACTAATGAAAAACTGTTTTTT. It specifies CASSLTGATNEKLFF.

The V and J genes are TRBV5-1 and TRBJ2-2, with 7 bases that match TRBD1. The CDR3 contains 15 residues. With V trimmed by 1 base and J by 3 bases, 3 bases remained unmatched. Germline loops: CDR1 SGHRS, CDR2 YFSETQ. CDR3 nucleotides: TGCGCCAGCAGCTTGCAAGGGGGCGACACCGGGGAGCTGTTTTTT. This codes for CASSLQGGDTGELFF.

This clone appeared a few times. The CDR3 DNA reads as TGTGCCTGGACCTTAAGCGCGACAGTCGAGCAGTACTTC. It encodes CAWTLSATVEQYF. The chain couples TRBV30 to TRBJ2-7; D perhaps matches TRBD1 (5 bases). Germline CDR1 reads GTSNPN; CDR2 reads SVGIG (reference sequence). The CDR3 totals 13 residues. With 4 bases removed from V and 6 bases from J, the gap between germline ends came to 16 bases.

The chain uses TRBV28 and TRBJ2-2; D is undetermined. The germline V and J ends were trimmed by 5 bases and 1 base, with 5 bases remaining between them. The CDR3 length is 13 residues. The germline V gene has CDR1 MDHEN and CDR2 SYDVKM. The CDR3 DNA is TGTGCCAGCAGTCAGGTGAACACCGGGGAGCTGTTTTTT. As protein: CASSQVNTGELFF.

This chain joins TRBV5-1 and TRBJ1-1; D is perhaps TRBD1 (6 bases). There are 15 residues in the CDR3. The germline gives CDR1 SGHRS, CDR2 YFSETQ. Trimming removed 0 bases from V and 6 bases from J, with 15 bases in between. In DNA form, the CDR3 reads TGCGCCAGCAGCTTGGAACCCGGGGGCTTATCTGAAGCTTTCTTT. It codes for CASSLEPGGLSEAFF.

The chain joins TRBV6-1 to TRBJ2-7, with 9 positions matching TRBD1. CDR1 and CDR2 (germline): MNHNS, SASEGT. The length of the CDR3 is 18 residues. The trim removed 0 bases at V and 0 bases at J, leaving 9 bases unmatched. The CDR3 sequence: CASSEAPPGQGFSYEQYF. The CDR3 DNA reads TGTGCCAGCAGTGAAGCGCCCCCGGGACAGGGCTTCTCCTACGAGCAGTACTTC.

The V call is TRBV10-3, the J call TRBJ1-3; 7 nucleotides match TRBD1. The CDR3 is made up of 14 amino acids. Per germline, CDR1 ENHRY and CDR2 SYGVKD. V gave up 8 bases and J gave up 0 bases; unmatched junction bases: 4. The CDR3 here is CAILRQGSGNTIYF. The CDR3 DNA is TGTGCCATCCTCAGACAGGGCTCTGGAAACACCATATATTTT.

The CDR3 DNA sequence: TGTGCCAGCAGCCAAGTGGCAGCGGGGGCGAACACCGGGGAGCTGTTTTTT. It translates to CASSQVAAGANTGELFF. The chain employs TRBV4-2 and TRBJ2-2; 8 bases are shared with TRBD2. The CDR3 covers 17 residues. The V and J ends lost 1 base and 0 bases, in that order; junction bases with no gene match: 4. The V gene's germline CDR1 is LGHNA and CDR2 YNFKEQ.

This clone came up a few times. The rearrangement uses TRBV6-5 and TRBJ1-1; D gene ambiguous. The CDR3 runs 14 residues. Per germline, CDR1 MNHEY and CDR2 SVGAGI. V was clipped by 6 bases and J by 1 base, with 12 bases between them. The CDR3 region is CASSKPAGNTEAFF. The CDR3 DNA sequence: TGTGCCAGCAGCAAGCCGGCGGGGAACACTGAAGCTTTCTTT.

The V and J genes are TRBV7-6 and TRBJ1-2, with D unclear. This CDR3 region has 13 residues. Trimming stripped 8 bases from V and 6 bases from J, with 16 bases between. From germline, CDR1 is SGHVS and CDR2 FNYEAQ. CDR3: CASALGGFNGYTF. The CDR3 region has the DNA TGTGCCAGCGCACTTGGAGGGTTTAATGGCTACACCTTC.

In this sample, this clone turned up once. The genes are TRBV7-9 and TRBJ1-2; D is ambiguous. The V and J ends lost 3 bases and 4 bases respectively, with 6 bases between them. CDR1 SEHNR and CDR2 FQNEAQ come from the germline V gene (reference sequence). The CDR3 extends over 12 amino acids. In DNA, the CDR3 is TGTGCCAGCAGCTTGGAGCCCTATGGCTACACCTTC. Translated: CASSLEPYGYTF. The entire variable domain, with the rest obtained from reference TRBV7-9 and TRBJ1-2, is as follows: DTGVSQNPRHKITKRGQNVTFRCDPISEHNRLYWYRQTLGQGPEFLTYFQNEAQLEKSRLLSDRFSAERPKGSFSTLEIQRTEQGDSAMYLCASSLEPYGYTFGSGTRLTVV.

This chain joins TRBV9 and TRBJ1-1, with D unclear. V lost 0 bases and J lost 2, with 14 bases in between. This CDR3 is built from 16 residues. Germline CDR1 SGDLS, CDR2 YYNGEE. The CDR3 DNA sequence: TGTGCCAGCAGCGTAGGTGCAGTGTGGTCTAACACTGAAGCTTTCTTT. It codes for CASSVGAVWSNTEAFF.

The rearrangement uses TRBV7-9 and TRBJ1-1; 7 bases map to TRBD1. J gave up 6 bases and V 5 bases, and 6 bases lay outside the gene matches. There are 13 residues in the CDR3. Per germline, CDR1 SEHNR and CDR2 FQNEAQ (reference sequence). The CDR3 coding sequence is TGTGCCAGCAGCCGTACAGGGGATCCTGAAGCTTTCTTT. This sequence encodes CASSRTGDPEAFF. Looking up the rest from reference TRBV7-9 and TRBJ1-1 gives the full variable domain: DTGVSQNPRHKITKRGQNVTFRCDPISEHNRLYWYRQTLGQGPEFLTYFQNEAQLEKSRLLSDRFSAERPKGSFSTLEIQRTEQGDSAMYLCASSRTGDPEAFFGQGTRLTVV.

CDR3 protein: CATEQVDYGYTF. Written as DNA, the CDR3 is TGTGCCACCGAACAGGTAGACTATGGCTACACCTTC. The chain links TRBV6-5 to TRBJ1-2; maybe TRBD1 (5 bases). V was pared by 10 bases and J by 3 bases, with 12 bases between. The germline gives CDR1 MNHEY, CDR2 SVGAGI. This CDR3 is built from 12 residues.

The chain carries TRBV7-2 and TRBJ1-2, with D possibly matching TRBD1 (5 bases). Trimming stripped 2 bases from V and 0 bases from J, with 16 bases between. CDR1 and CDR2 from the germline V gene are SGHTA and FQGNSA. The CDR3 is made up of 17 amino acids. In DNA form, the CDR3 reads TGTGCCAGCAGCTTAAGCGTAGGGGACCGCACTAACTATGGCTACACCTTC. Translated, it gives CASSLSVGDRTNYGYTF. The complete variable domain, with remaining parts taken from reference TRBV7-2 and TRBJ1-2, reads GAGVSQSPSNKVTEKGKDVELRCDPISGHTALYWYRQSLGQGLEFLIYFQGNSAPDKSGLPSDRFSAERTGGSVSTLTIQRTQQEDSAVYLCASSLSVGDRTNYGYTFGSGTRLTVV.

This clone was counted a single time. The rearrangement joins TRBV28 to TRBJ1-2; possible D gene TRBD1, 6 bases. The V end lost 10 bases, the J end lost 5 bases, and 17 bases lay between the germline ends. The germline V gene encodes CDR1 MDHEN and CDR2 SYDVKM. The CDR3 is made up of 13 amino acids. In nucleotides, the CDR3 is TGTGCCACCACTGCCGGGACAACTTATGGCTACACCTTC. Protein sequence: CATTAGTTYGYTF.

This clone was seen a single time. The chain recombines TRBV5-1 with TRBJ2-1, with TRBD1 matching 11 bases. Germline values: CDR1 SGHRS, CDR2 YFSETQ. The ends lost 4 bases at V and 3 bases at J; junction bases unmatched: 3. The CDR3 loop spans 15 amino acids. In DNA, the CDR3 is TGCGCCAGCAGCCGGGGACAGGGGGACTACAATGAGCAGTTCTTC. Residues: CASSRGQGDYNEQFF. Supplemented by reference TRBV5-1 and TRBJ2-1, the full variable domain reads KAGVTQTPRYLIKTRGQQVTLSCSPISGHRSVSWYQQTPGQGLQFLFEYFSETQRNKGNFPGRFSGRQFSNSRSEMNVSTLELGDSALYLCASSRGQGDYNEQFFGPGTRLTVL.

The CDR3 nucleotides read TGCGCCAGCAGCTTCAGAGCAGGCTCTGGAAACACCATATATTTT. Residues: CASSFRAGSGNTIYF. The chain combines TRBV5-1 with TRBJ1-3; unclear D gene. In germline, CDR1 is SGHRS, CDR2 YFSETQ. V was shortened by 2 bases and J by 0 bases, with 9 bases between the two germline ends. The CDR3 has 15 amino acids.

J is TRBJ1-1 and V is TRBV27; 7 positions agree with TRBD1. The CDR3 is made up of 13 amino acids. The junction had 2 bases not matched to a gene; V was cut back by 6 bases and J by 1 base. Germline lookup yields CDR1 MNHEY and CDR2 SMNVEV (reference sequence). In DNA, the CDR3 is TGTGCCAGCAGGGACAGGCCGAACACTGAAGCTTTCTTT. Translated: CASRDRPNTEAFF.

V usage is TRBV5-5 and J usage is TRBJ2-1; no reliable D call. Trimming removed 1 base at V and 7 bases at J, with 6 bases between. The CDR3 consists of 12 residues. Germline CDR1 is SGHKS and CDR2 is YYEKEE (reference sequence). The CDR3 here is CASSLYLNEQFF. CDR3 coding DNA: TGTGCCAGCAGCTTGTACCTAAATGAGCAGTTCTTC.

The V gene is TRBV2, the J gene TRBJ1-4, with D possibly TRBD1 on 6 matching bases. CDR3 length equals 13 residues. V lost 8 bases and J 9 bases, leaving 16 bases between the germline ends. The germline gives CDR1 SNHLY, CDR2 FYNNEI. CDR3 sequence (DNA): TGTGCCAGCGTCCCTAACAGGGTTAAAAAACTGTTTTTT. Translating it yields CASVPNRVKKLFF.

This chain uses TRBV30 with TRBJ1-1, with D maybe TRBD1 (6 bases). Germline loops: CDR1 GTSNPN, CDR2 SVGIG (reference sequence). There are 13 residues in the CDR3. The ends were cut back, 3 bases at V and 2 bases at J, with 10 bases in the middle. The CDR3 protein is CAWRDSSNTEAFF. CDR3 bases: TGTGCCTGGAGGGACAGTAGTAACACTGAAGCTTTCTTT.